The 27 T cell receptor beta chains presented below share a single source sample, sequenced in a study of shared clonotypes between healthy human individuals. Sequenced by immunoSEQ multiplex PCR; TCRdb stores in-frame clones only, minus some. The sample has 1,500,000 or so clones, roughly 98.5% seen once. The sequenced material came from naive CD4+ T cells sorted from blood. Described subset: CD45RA+ positively selected. The receptors come from a man aged 25-40 years in good health.

The V and J genes are TRBV9 and TRBJ1-2; D call uncertain. With 1 base removed from V and 6 bases from J, the gap between germline ends came to 10 bases. The V gene's germline CDR1 is SGDLS and CDR2 YYNGEE. This CDR3 contains 13 residues. The CDR3 nucleotides are TGTGCCAGCAGCGTATTAGGGTTTGATGGCTACACCTTC. Translating gives CASSVLGFDGYTF.

Comments on this clone: This sample includes further DNA sequences coding for the same CDR3. The chain carries TRBV5-1 and TRBJ2-2; D assignment may be TRBD1 or TRBD2 (5 bases each). V dropped 0 bases and J dropped 4 bases, with 10 bases sitting between them. The CDR3 is made up of 15 amino acids. Germline assignment: CDR1 SGHRS and CDR2 YFSETQ. CDR3 residues: CASSLAGTTTGELFF. In DNA form, the CDR3 reads TGCGCCAGCAGCTTGGCAGGGACCACCACCGGGGAGCTGTTTTTT.

V gene TRBV4-2 combines with J gene TRBJ2-1, with TRBD2 matching 13 bases. The V gene's germline CDR1 is LGHNA and CDR2 YNFKEQ. This CDR3 spans 20 amino acids. The V segment lost 0 bases and the J segment 4 bases; nucleotides outside the gene matches: 12. The chain's CDR3 is CASSQDPVTSGRIGYNEQFF. The CDR3 DNA is TGTGCCAGCAGCCAAGATCCGGTGACTAGCGGGAGGATAGGGTACAATGAGCAGTTCTTC.

The rearrangement links TRBV18 to TRBJ2-3, with 7 bases identical to TRBD2. Trimming took 6 bases from V and 2 from J; bases not matched to a gene: 2. The CDR3 extends over 13 amino acids. Germline-derived CDR1 and CDR2 are KGHSH and LQKENI. The CDR3 DNA is TGTGCCAGCTCCCGGGAGGCCACAGATACGCAGTATTTT. Amino acids: CASSREATDTQYF.

The chain couples TRBV5-4 to TRBJ2-3; no definite D call. V lost 4 bases and J 3 bases, leaving 9 bases between the germline ends. CDR3 length: 13 residues. CDR1 and CDR2 from the germline V gene are SGHNT and YYREEE (reference sequence). CDR3 coding DNA: TGTGCCAGCAGCGACGGACGTACAGATACGCAGTATTTT. It translates to CASSDGRTDTQYF.

J is TRBJ1-3 and V is TRBV15; 9 nucleotides line up with TRBD1. From germline, CDR1 is LNHNV and CDR2 YYDKDF (reference sequence). V gave up 9 bases and J gave up 5 bases; unmatched junction bases: 8. The CDR3 covers 14 residues. The DNA of the CDR3 is TGTGCCACGGGACAGGGAACACAGAGAAACACCATATATTTT. Translated: CATGQGTQRNTIYF.

V usage is TRBV7-2 and J usage is TRBJ1-2; tentatively, D is TRBD1 (6 bases). V dropped 3 bases and J dropped 6 bases, with 23 bases sitting between them. The CDR3 is made up of 17 amino acids. Germline loops: CDR1 SGHTA, CDR2 FQGNSA. The CDR3 nucleotides read TGTGCCAGCAGCTTCAGGGGCCCCAGAGATAACGGAGATGGCTACACCTTC. Translated: CASSFRGPRDNGDGYTF.

This chain links TRBV18 with TRBJ2-3; unclear D gene. The V and J ends lost 3 bases and 3 bases respectively, with 16 bases between them. The CDR3 runs 16 residues. Germline V gene data show CDR1 as KGHSH and CDR2 as LQKENI. The CDR3 protein is CASSPMVSAMTDTQYF. The CDR3 bases are TGTGCCAGCTCACCCATGGTGTCGGCGATGACAGATACGCAGTATTTT.

The chain recombines TRBV9 with TRBJ2-3, with 10 bases that match TRBD2. The CDR3 has 15 residues. Trimming took 3 bases from V and 8 from J; bases not matched to a gene: 9. Germline-derived CDR1 and CDR2 are SGDLS and YYNGEE. The DNA for the CDR3 is TGTGCCAGCAGCGGGATCAGCGGGAGGGAGGGTACGCAGTATTTT. Protein: CASSGISGREGTQYF.

The chain carries TRBV28 and TRBJ1-5; D is ambiguous. The CDR3 runs 16 residues. Germline lookup yields CDR1 MDHEN and CDR2 SYDVKM. Trimming shortened V by 1 base and J by 0 bases, and 10 bases separated the two germline ends. The CDR3 DNA follows: TGTGCCAGCAGTTTATCCGGGTGGTATAGCAATCAGCCCCAGCATTTT. Amino acid sequence: CASSLSGWYSNQPQHF.

This clone has only one observation. V usage is TRBV19 and J usage is TRBJ2-1; tentatively, D is TRBD1 (6 bases). Germline CDR1 and CDR2: LNHDA and SQIVND (reference sequence). The germline V and J ends were trimmed by 6 bases and 2 bases, with 14 bases remaining between them. This CDR3 has 15 residues. The CDR3 DNA follows: TGTGCCAGTAGGGCCGACAGGATCCCCTACAATGAGCAGTTCTTC. Protein product: CASRADRIPYNEQFF.

Regarding this clone: The same CDR3 also results from other DNA sequences found in this sample. V usage is TRBV7-9 and J usage is TRBJ2-3; D is possibly TRBD2 (6 bases). Germline values: CDR1 SEHNR, CDR2 FQNEAQ (reference sequence). V was trimmed by 3 bases and J by 0 bases, leaving 10 bases between them. The CDR3 covers 15 residues. CDR3 amino acids: CASSLRETSTDTQYF. The CDR3 DNA is TGTGCCAGCAGCTTGCGGGAAACTAGCACAGATACGCAGTATTTT.

This CDR3 is CASSLPGASAFF. DNA for the CDR3: TGTGCCAGCAGCTTACCAGGGGCCTCTGCTTTCTTT. V is TRBV5-4 and J is TRBJ1-1, with D tentatively TRBD1 (6 bases). Trimming took 2 bases from V and 11 from J, leaving 13 bases between them. This CDR3 region has 12 residues. Germline assignment: CDR1 SGHNT and CDR2 YYREEE (reference sequence).

A single count supports this clone. V is TRBV6-5 and J is TRBJ2-7, with TRBD2 as a possible D gene (6 bases). The CDR3 extends over 15 amino acids. The germline V gene has CDR1 MNHEY and CDR2 SVGAGI. Deletions cut 6 bases from V and 6 bases from J, with 21 bases between. CDR3 protein: CASRDAVGRRGEQYF. The CDR3 bases are TGTGCCAGCAGGGACGCGGTCGGGAGACGGGGCGAGCAGTACTTC.

This sequence joins TRBV7-9 and TRBJ1-4; D gene uncertain. Trimming took off 5 bases at V and 1 base at J, with 11 bases between the two ends. Germline V CDR1 and CDR2: SEHNR, FQNEAQ (reference sequence). The CDR3 loop spans 15 amino acids. CDR3 residues: CASSLMWGTNEKLFF. CDR3 in DNA: TGTGCCAGCAGCCTCATGTGGGGAACTAATGAAAAACTGTTTTTT.

The rearrangement uses TRBV2 and TRBJ2-3; 8 bases match TRBD2. Germline V lookup: CDR1 SNHLY, CDR2 FYNNEI. V lost 7 bases and J lost 2; bases outside the gene matches: 17. CDR3 length: 18 amino acids. The CDR3 region is CASNRGGQRGTPTDTQYF. CDR3 nucleotide sequence: TGTGCCAGCAACCGAGGGGGGCAGCGGGGGACCCCCACAGATACGCAGTATTTT.

The V and J genes are TRBV18 and TRBJ2-6; D possibly corresponds to TRBD2 (5 bases). The CDR3 length is 13 residues. Germline V gene lookup returns CDR1 KGHSH and CDR2 LQKENI. Trimming removed 3 bases at V and 9 bases at J, with 9 bases between. CDR3 nucleotide sequence: TGTGCCAGCTCACCCCGGGGAAACAACGTCCTGACTTTC. Translation: CASSPRGNNVLTF. Combining the CDR3 with reference TRBV18 and TRBJ2-6 gives the whole variable domain NAGVMQNPRHLVRRRGQEARLRCSPMKGHSHVYWYRQLPEEGLKFMVYLQKENIIDESGMPKERFSAEFPKEGPSILRIQQVVRGDSAAYFCASSPRGNNVLTFGAGSRLTVL.

This rearrangement joins TRBV14 to TRBJ2-1; 11 nucleotides align to TRBD2. The CDR3 totals 17 residues. After removal of 1 base from V and 7 bases from J, the junction contained 9 bases not matched to a gene. CDR1 and CDR2 (germline): SGHDN, FVKESK. CDR3 nucleotides: TGTGCCAGCAGCCAAGGACTAGCGGGGTGGGGAAATAATGAGCAGTTCTTC. Its protein is CASSQGLAGWGNNEQFF.

Comments on this clone: The sample holds other DNA sequences that translate to the same CDR3. The chain recombines TRBV5-1 with TRBJ1-5; possibly TRBD1 for D (5 bases). The length of the CDR3 is 13 residues. CDR1 SGHRS and CDR2 YFSETQ come from the germline V gene. The germline V and J ends were trimmed by 4 bases and 4 bases, with 9 bases remaining between them. CDR3 sequence (DNA): TGCGCCAGCAGCCCGGAGGGGAATCAGCCCCAGCATTTT. As protein: CASSPEGNQPQHF.

V usage is TRBV7-8 and J usage is TRBJ2-5, with D possibly called TRBD1 or TRBD2 (5 bases each). The CDR3 has 16 residues. Germline CDR1 and CDR2: SGHVS and FQNEAQ. Between the trimmed V and J ends, which lost 7 bases and 4 bases, there was a span of 22 bases. The CDR3 DNA is TGTGCCAGCACCATAGGGCGGATCCCTGGGGGAGAGACCCAGTACTTC. Residues: CASTIGRIPGGETQYF.

This clone was counted once. The rearrangement links TRBV11-2 to TRBJ2-7; 7 nucleotides match TRBD2. Germline CDR1 is SGHAT and CDR2 is FQNNGV. CDR3 length: 14 amino acids. J was trimmed by 7 bases and V by 0 bases; bases with no gene match: 6. CDR3 in amino acids: CASSLDGRGTEQYF. The CDR3 DNA follows: TGTGCCAGCAGCTTAGATGGGAGGGGTACTGAGCAGTACTTC.

On this clone itself: The identical CDR3 is also encoded by other nucleotide sequences in the sample. The chain couples TRBV28 to TRBJ2-7; D might be TRBD1 (6 bases). Germline V gene sequence: CDR1 MDHEN, CDR2 SYDVKM. The CDR3 consists of 12 residues. V shed 5 bases and J shed 4 bases, with 9 bases lying between them. CDR3 DNA: TGTGCCAGCAGTGACAGGTTGTACGAGCAGTACTTC. Protein: CASSDRLYEQYF. The variable domain in full, completed from reference TRBV28 and TRBJ2-7, reads DVKVTQSSRYLVKRTGEKVFLECVQDMDHENMFWYRQDPGLGLRLIYFSYDVKMKEKGDIPEGYSVSREKKERFSLILESASTNQTSMYLCASSDRLYEQYFGPGTRLTVT.

The chain employs TRBV5-8 and TRBJ2-5; 10 bases are a match to TRBD2. V lost 2 bases, J lost 3 bases, and 1 base stayed unmatched. This CDR3 contains 14 residues. Germline V gene sequence: CDR1 SGHTS, CDR2 YDEGEE. CDR3 protein: CASSLLAGKETQYF. CDR3 DNA sequence: TGTGCCAGCAGCTTACTAGCGGGAAAAGAGACCCAGTACTTC.

As regards this clone: The same CDR3 arises from other DNA sequences in this sample as well. The V and J genes are TRBV28 and TRBJ1-5; D remains unclear. Germline CDR1 reads MDHEN; CDR2 reads SYDVKM. V lost 6 bases and J lost 0, with 3 bases in between. There are 12 residues in the CDR3. The CDR3 region is CASRDSNQPQHF. CDR3 nucleotide sequence: TGTGCCAGCAGGGATAGCAATCAGCCCCAGCATTTT.

In this sample, this clone turned up once. The genes are TRBV7-3 and TRBJ2-5; D uncertain. Trimming took 6 bases from V and 5 from J, leaving 13 bases between them. Germline CDR1 is SGHTA and CDR2 is FQGTGA. This CDR3 comprises 13 residues. The CDR3 DNA is TGTGCCAGCAGTCGAGTTCCCGGGGAGACCCAGTACTTC. It translates to CASSRVPGETQYF.

The chain recombines TRBV4-1 with TRBJ1-1, with TRBD1 as a possible D gene (5 bases). The germline V gene encodes CDR1 MGHRA and CDR2 YSYEKL. Between the trimmed V and J ends, which lost 0 bases and 7 bases, there was a span of 12 bases. The CDR3 extends over 14 amino acids. This chain's CDR3 is CASSQDSGRFEAFF. DNA of the CDR3: TGCGCCAGCAGCCAAGATTCAGGGAGGTTTGAAGCTTTCTTT.

This sequence joins TRBV4-2 and TRBJ2-6; no definite D call. CDR3 size: 18 residues. With 1 base removed from V and 0 bases from J, the gap between germline ends came to 13 bases. CDR1 and CDR2 (germline): LGHNA, YNFKEQ. The CDR3 DNA reads TGTGCCAGCAGCCAAGGAGGCGGCCATTTCTCTGGGGCCAACGTCCTGACTTTC. Protein: CASSQGGGHFSGANVLTF.